Listed below are T cell receptor beta chains from one sample, sequenced in a study of CD8 T cells in Susac syndrome. TCRdb reanalysed the immunoSEQ multiplex PCR reads using MiXCR and keeps one entry per CDR3 protein. The sample holds approximately 180,000 distinct CDR3 sequences, roughly 95% seen once. Sequencing input: CD4+ T cells from PBMCs. All receptors come from a human donor with multiple sclerosis. The CDR3 runs from the conserved cysteine through the conserved F or W. Each record gives: V gene, CDR3 protein.

v_gene: TRBV13; CDR3aa: CASRQNHVPGQGLASPLHF
v_gene: TRBV7-8; CDR3aa: CASSKSMNTEAFF
v_gene: TRBV4-2; CDR3aa: CASSQDKGRGGNTIYF
v_gene: TRBV7-2; CDR3aa: CASSLRGGYTF
v_gene: TRBV29-1; CDR3aa: CSGTSGTEAFF
v_gene: TRBV6-1; CDR3aa: CASSHRGTGELFF
v_gene: TRBV18; CDR3aa: CASSPGVGVLAEQYF
v_gene: TRBV18; CDR3aa: CASSPERQGFNEKLFF
v_gene: TRBV7-9; CDR3aa: CASSAWQGGTDTQYF
v_gene: TRBV20-1; CDR3aa: CSARDWAGGVQETQYF
v_gene: TRBV18; CDR3aa: CASSLVAGAFNEQFF
v_gene: TRBV29-1; CDR3aa: CSAKGQGFGTEAFF
v_gene: TRBV20-1; CDR3aa: CSARGLDRESYNEQFF
v_gene: TRBV18; CDR3aa: CASSPYKGGEHTEAFF
v_gene: TRBV12-3/TRBV12-4; CDR3aa: CASSLSRGQETQYF
v_gene: TRBV5-1; CDR3aa: CASSLVQDTDTQYF
v_gene: TRBV12-3/TRBV12-4; CDR3aa: CASSTQGASYNEQFF
v_gene: TRBV5-1; CDR3aa: CASSRRLTSTDTQYF
v_gene: TRBV7-2; CDR3aa: CASSLTRESQPQHF
v_gene: TRBV12-3/TRBV12-4; CDR3aa: CASSLIGGANYGYTF
v_gene: TRBV3-1; CDR3aa: CASSQPGQGSEQYF
v_gene: TRBV11-3; CDR3aa: CASSELGGDTQYF
v_gene: TRBV9; CDR3aa: CASSVVAGAFYNEQFF
v_gene: TRBV9; CDR3aa: CASSVAEGGGGKNIQYF
v_gene: TRBV29-1; CDR3aa: CSVGLTVGSNQPQHF
v_gene: TRBV27; CDR3aa: CASTPAGIDTQYF
v_gene: TRBV3-1; CDR3aa: CASSLPRGGEQYF
v_gene: TRBV20-1; CDR3aa: CSARVGGVQGGNEQFF
v_gene: TRBV7-2; CDR3aa: CASSLASGGPDEQFF
v_gene: TRBV20-1; CDR3aa: CSAADRSYEAFF
v_gene: TRBV2; CDR3aa: CASSETGRQGFYF
v_gene: TRBV9; CDR3aa: CASSVETVGAGAPETQYF
v_gene: TRBV15; CDR3aa: CATSRATDSGNTIYF